This TCR beta chain was sequenced during a study of blood T cells in healthy people across ages. Study-wide findings and caveats: Investigators treated diversity estimates from one million T cells as underestimates.

Points on this clonotype: The antigen remains unidentified.

The use of a sample-barcoded 5' primer and a J-beta primer mix characterized a second PCR of roughly 7 to 11 cycles. One entry per CDR3 protein, called by TCRdb with MiXCR from the 5' RACE reads. Altogether 1.5 million to 2 million distinct CDR3 sequences are present, 28% being singletons, with the ten largest covering 7.7%. This CDR3 contains 14 residues. In germline, CDR1 is MRHNA, CDR2 SNTAGT. V gave up 2 bases and J gave up 3 bases, with 7 bases separating them. The source material was blood. The gene calls are TRBV6-4 and TRBJ2-2; D gene ambiguous. This sequence originates from a woman aged 30 to 39 in good health. CDR3 amino acids: CASSDGKYTGELFF. The CDR3 DNA reads TGTGCCAGCAGTGACGGGAAGTACACCGGGGAGCTGTTTTTT.